A single sample gave rise to the 2 T cell receptor beta chains below, sequenced in a study of blood T cells in healthy people across ages. The authors ran a second PCR of 7 to 11 cycles using a sample-barcoded 5' primer and a J-beta primer mix. MiXCR was run by TCRdb on the 5' RACE reads, yielding one entry per CDR3 protein. This repertoire shows more than 700,000 distinct CDR3 sequences, 53% found once; its top ten account for roughly 40%. Sequenced: blood. The receptors derive from an elderly man in good health.

The chain employs TRBV10-3 and TRBJ2-6, with D possibly TRBD1 on 5 matching bases. Trimming removed 0 bases at V and 2 bases at J, with 8 bases between. The CDR3 extends over 16 amino acids. Germline values: CDR1 ENHRY, CDR2 SYGVKD. CDR3 sequence: CAISESGRAGANVLTF. CDR3 coding DNA: TGTGCCATCAGTGAGTCCGGCAGGGCTGGGGCCAACGTCCTGACTTTC.

This clonotype was seen only a few times. This rearrangement joins TRBV10-2 to TRBJ2-7, with a weak D call TRBD2 (5 bases). V was pared by 7 bases and J by 7 bases, with 23 bases between. This CDR3 has 15 amino acids. Germline CDR1 reads WSHSY; CDR2 reads SAAADI. The CDR3 bases are TGCGCCAGCACTTCCTACGGGGATGTCAGCGATGAGCAGTACTTC. It translates to CASTSYGDVSDEQYF.